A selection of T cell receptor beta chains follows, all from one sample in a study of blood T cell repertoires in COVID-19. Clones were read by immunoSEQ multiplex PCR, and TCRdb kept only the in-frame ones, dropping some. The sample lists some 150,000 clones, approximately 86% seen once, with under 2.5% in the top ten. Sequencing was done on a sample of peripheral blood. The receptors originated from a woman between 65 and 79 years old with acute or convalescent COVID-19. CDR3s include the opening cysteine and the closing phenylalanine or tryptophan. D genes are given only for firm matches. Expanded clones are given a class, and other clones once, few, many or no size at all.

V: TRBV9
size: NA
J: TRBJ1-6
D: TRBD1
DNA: TGTGCCAGCAGCGGACATCGGACAGGGGAAAATTCACCCCTCCACTTT
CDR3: CASSGHRTGENSPLHF

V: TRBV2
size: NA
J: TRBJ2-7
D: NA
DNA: TGTGCCAGCACGACGAGCGGCTACGAGCAGTACTTC
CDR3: CASTTSGYEQYF

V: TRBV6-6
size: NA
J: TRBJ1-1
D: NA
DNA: TGTGCCAGCCGATCTAACCGATTGAACACTGAAGCTTTCTTT
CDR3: CASRSNRLNTEAFF

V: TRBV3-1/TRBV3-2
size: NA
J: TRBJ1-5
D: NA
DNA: TGTGCCAGCAGCCACCACAGGGACAGCAATCAGCCCCAGCATTTT
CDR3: CASSHHRDSNQPQHF

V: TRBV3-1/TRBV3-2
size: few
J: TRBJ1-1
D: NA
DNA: TGTGCCAGCGCCCGACTGGGGAACACTGAAGCTTTCTTT
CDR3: CASARLGNTEAFF

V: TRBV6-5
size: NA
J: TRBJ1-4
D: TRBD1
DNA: TGTGCCAGCAGTTACTCGACAGGGGTCGGAGAAAAACTGTTTTTT
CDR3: CASSYSTGVGEKLFF

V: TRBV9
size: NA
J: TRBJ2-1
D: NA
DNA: TGTGCCAGCAATCGCGGGCCTAACAATGAGCAGTTCTTC
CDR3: CASNRGPNNEQFF

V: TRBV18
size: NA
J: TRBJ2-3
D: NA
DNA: TGTGCCAGCTCACCAATGGAGGGGGGGGGCACAGATACGCAGTATTTT
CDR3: CASSPMEGGGTDTQYF

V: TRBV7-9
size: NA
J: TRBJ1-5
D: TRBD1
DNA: TGTGCCAGCAGCCTCGACAGGGAGCCCCAGCATTTT
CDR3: CASSLDREPQHF

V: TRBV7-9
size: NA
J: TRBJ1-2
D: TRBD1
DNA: TGTGCCAGCAGCACCAGGACAGGGAACTATGGCTACACCTTC
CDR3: CASSTRTGNYGYTF

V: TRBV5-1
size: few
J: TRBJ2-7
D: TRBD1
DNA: TGCGCCAGCAGTCTTGACGGGACAGGGCGGTCCTACGAGCAGTACTTC
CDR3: CASSLDGTGRSYEQYF

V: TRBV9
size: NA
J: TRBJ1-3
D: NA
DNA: TGTGCCAGCAGCCCGAGCTCTGGAAACACCATATATTTT
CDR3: CASSPSSGNTIYF

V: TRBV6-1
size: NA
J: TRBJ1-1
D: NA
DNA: TGTGCCAGCAGTGAAGTCGCGAGGGATGGAGCTTTCTTT
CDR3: CASSEVARDGAFF

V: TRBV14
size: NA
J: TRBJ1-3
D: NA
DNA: TGTGCCAGCAGCCCGGGAGGGTCATCTGGAAACACCATATATTTT
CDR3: CASSPGGSSGNTIYF

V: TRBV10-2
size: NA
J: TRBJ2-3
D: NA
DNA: TGCGCCAGCAGCTCGAGCCCTAGCACAGATACGCAGTATTTT
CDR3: CASSSSPSTDTQYF

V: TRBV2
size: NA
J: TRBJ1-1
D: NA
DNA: TGTGCCAGCAGTCCTGAGGGCCCTGAAGCTTTCTTT
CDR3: CASSPEGPEAFF

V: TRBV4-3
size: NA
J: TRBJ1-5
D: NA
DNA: TGCGCCAGCAGCCAAGAATGGCAGGGGAATCAGCCCCAGCATTTT
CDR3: CASSQEWQGNQPQHF

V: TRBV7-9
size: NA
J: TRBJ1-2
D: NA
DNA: TGTGCCAGCAGCTTAGGGGCTGGTCAGGGCTATGGCTACACCTTC
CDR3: CASSLGAGQGYGYTF

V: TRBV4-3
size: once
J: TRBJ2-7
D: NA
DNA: TGCGCCAGCAGCCAAGGGACAGCCACCTACGAGCAGTACTTC
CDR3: CASSQGTATYEQYF

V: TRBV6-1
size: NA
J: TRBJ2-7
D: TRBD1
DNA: TGTGCCAGCAGTGAAGGGGACAGCTCCTACGAGCAGTACTTC
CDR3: CASSEGDSSYEQYF

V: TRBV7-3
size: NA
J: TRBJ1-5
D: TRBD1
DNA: TGTGCCAGCAGCTTACCGGTCACAGGGGAAAATCAGCCCCAGCATTTT
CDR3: CASSLPVTGENQPQHF

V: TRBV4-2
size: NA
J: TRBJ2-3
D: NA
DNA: TGTGCCAGCAGCCAAGTCCTAACAGATACGCAGTATTTT
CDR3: CASSQVLTDTQYF

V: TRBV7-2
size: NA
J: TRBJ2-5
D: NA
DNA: TGTGCCAGCAGCACCCAGGGGTTCCAAGAGACCCAGTACTTC
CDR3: CASSTQGFQETQYF

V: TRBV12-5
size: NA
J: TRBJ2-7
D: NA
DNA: TGTGCTAGTGGTTTGGCTTTCGGCTACGAGCAGTACTTC
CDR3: CASGLAFGYEQYF

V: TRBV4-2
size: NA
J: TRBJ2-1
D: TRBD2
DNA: TGTGCCAGCAGCCATCATAGCGGGGTCTCCTACAATGAGCAGTTCTTC
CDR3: CASSHHSGVSYNEQFF

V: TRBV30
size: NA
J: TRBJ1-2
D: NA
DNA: TGTGCCTGGACTCCGGGGTCCTCTAACTATGGCTACACCTTC
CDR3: CAWTPGSSNYGYTF

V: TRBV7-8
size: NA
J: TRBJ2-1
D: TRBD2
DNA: TGTGCCAGCAGCTTAGTAGCGGGGGGGCCCTACAATGAGCAGTTCTTC
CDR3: CASSLVAGGPYNEQFF

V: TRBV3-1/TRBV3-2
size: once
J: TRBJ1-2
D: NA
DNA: TGTGCCAGCAGAAAAGGTCCTCTAGTTGGGTATGGCTACACCTTC
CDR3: CASRKGPLVGYGYTF

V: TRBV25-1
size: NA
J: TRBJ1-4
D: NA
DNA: TGTGCCAGCAGTGAGAGGGGGGGCCCGGAAAAACTGTTTTTT
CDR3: CASSERGGPEKLFF

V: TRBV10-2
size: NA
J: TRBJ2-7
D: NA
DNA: TGCGCCAGCAGTGCTACGCGGGACTACGAGCAGTACTTC
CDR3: CASSATRDYEQYF

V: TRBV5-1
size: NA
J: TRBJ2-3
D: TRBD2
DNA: TGCGCCAGCAGCTTGGAGACTAGCGTGATCACAGATACGCAGTATTTT
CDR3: CASSLETSVITDTQYF

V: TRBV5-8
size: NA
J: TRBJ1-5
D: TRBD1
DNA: TGTGCCAGCAGCGGGGGACAGGGGCAAAATCAGCCCCAGCATTTT
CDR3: CASSGGQGQNQPQHF

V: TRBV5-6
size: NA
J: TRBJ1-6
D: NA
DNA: TGTGCCAGCAGCCCCCGGGGGGACGGCTCCTATAATTCACCCCTCCACTTT
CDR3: CASSPRGDGSYNSPLHF

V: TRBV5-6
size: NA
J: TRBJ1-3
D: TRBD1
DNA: TGTGCCAGCAGCCCGAAAAGACAGGGTAGCTCTGGAAACACCATATATTTT
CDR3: CASSPKRQGSSGNTIYF

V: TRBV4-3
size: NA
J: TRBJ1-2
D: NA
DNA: TGCGCCAGCAGCCAAGATTGGGCGACAGAAAGGACTAACTATGGCTACACCTTC
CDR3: CASSQDWATERTNYGYTF

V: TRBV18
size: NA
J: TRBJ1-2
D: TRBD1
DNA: TGTGCCAGCTCACCTGCAGGGGGGACCTATGGCTACACCTTC
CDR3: CASSPAGGTYGYTF

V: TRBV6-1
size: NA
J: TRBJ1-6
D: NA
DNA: TGTGCCAGCAGTGAAAGGACATCTAATTCACCCCTCCACTTT
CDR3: CASSERTSNSPLHF

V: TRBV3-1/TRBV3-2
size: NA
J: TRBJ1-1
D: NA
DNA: TGTGCCAGCAGCCCCCGGGAGGGGTCGACTGAAGCTTTCTTT
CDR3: CASSPREGSTEAFF

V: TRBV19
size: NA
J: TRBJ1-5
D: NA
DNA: TGTGCCAGTAGTATACGGCCCCAGGCCGCGAATCAGCCCCAGCATTTT
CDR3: CASSIRPQAANQPQHF

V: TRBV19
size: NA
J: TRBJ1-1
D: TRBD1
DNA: TGTGCCAGTAGTATCTGGACAGGTGCGAACACTGAAGCTTTCTTT
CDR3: CASSIWTGANTEAFF

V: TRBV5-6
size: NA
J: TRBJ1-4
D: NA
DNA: TGTGCCAGCAGCGTGCGGTCTAGGGGTGTCAGGAATGAAAAACTGTTTTTT
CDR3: CASSVRSRGVRNEKLFF

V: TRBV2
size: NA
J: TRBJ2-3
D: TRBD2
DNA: TGTGCCAGCAGTACCCCCGGGACTAGCGTAAAAGATACGCAGTATTTT
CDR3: CASSTPGTSVKDTQYF

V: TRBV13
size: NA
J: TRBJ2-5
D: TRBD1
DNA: TGTGCCAGCAGCTTGGGACAGTTCCAAGAGACCCAGTACTTC
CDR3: CASSLGQFQETQYF

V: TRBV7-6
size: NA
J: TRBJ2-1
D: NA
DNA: TGTGCCAGCAGCTTACAGGCCGGACGGGGGAATGAGCAGTTCTTC
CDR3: CASSLQAGRGNEQFF

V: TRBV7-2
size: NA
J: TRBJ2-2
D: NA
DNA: TGTGCCAGCACCCTATACACCGGGGAGCTGTTTTTT
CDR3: CASTLYTGELFF

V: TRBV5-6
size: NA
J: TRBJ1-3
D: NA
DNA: TGTGCCAGCAGCTTGCGGGCTAGCCTCTCTGGAAACACCATATATTTT
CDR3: CASSLRASLSGNTIYF